These T cell receptor beta chains were read from a single sample in a study of T-cell memory formation after mild COVID-19. TCRdb reprocessed the 5' RACE reads with MiXCR, giving one entry per CDR3 protein. This table has under 250,000 distinct CDR3 sequences, around 27% appearing once. Specimen: PBMCs or a T cell subset sorted from them (not recorded which). The origin of the receptors is an adult woman who had mild COVID-19 (a few samples of this study predate the infection). Cell type and time point are not known. The CDR3 runs from the conserved cysteine through the conserved F or W. Each record gives: D gene, V gene, clone size, J gene, CDR3 protein, CDR3 DNA. The D gene is left open where the match is weak. Not all rows give a size; the values are once, few, many and, for expanded clones, a class.

.	TRBV28	.	TRBJ2-6	CASSLPAGANVLTF	TGTGCCAGCAGCCTCCCGGCTGGGGCCAACGTCCTGACTTTC
TRBD1	TRBV10-3	.	TRBJ2-7	CAISALRDSRKEEQYF	TGTGCCATCAGTGCTTTACGGGACAGCAGGAAAGAGGAGCAGTACTTC
TRBD2	TRBV7-2	few	TRBJ2-2	CASSSRGGRAGELFF	TGTGCCAGCAGCTCCAGAGGTGGGAGGGCCGGGGAGCTGTTTTTT
.	TRBV5-4	few	TRBJ1-1	CASSFLTITGFELRTEAFF	TGTGCCAGCAGCTTTCTAACGATAACAGGGTTCGAGCTTAGGACTGAAGCTTTCTTT
.	TRBV7-2	.	TRBJ1-1	CASSFSENTEAFF	TGTGCCAGCAGCTTCTCAGAGAACACTGAAGCTTTCTTT
.	TRBV24-1	few	TRBJ2-3	CATSDYGRTDTQYF	TGTGCCACCAGTGATTATGGGAGAACAGATACGCAGTATTTT
TRBD2	TRBV6-1	few	TRBJ2-7	CASSLLAGGSYEQYF	TGTGCCAGCAGTCTACTAGCGGGGGGTTCCTACGAGCAGTACTTC
TRBD2	TRBV7-3	.	TRBJ2-6	CASSLMSRLAGNSGANVLTF	TGTGCCAGCAGCTTAATGAGTAGGCTAGCGGGCAACTCTGGGGCCAACGTCCTGACTTTC
TRBD2	TRBV5-4	.	TRBJ2-1	CASSFVAGGSDEQFF	TGTGCCAGCAGCTTTGTAGCGGGAGGAAGCGATGAGCAGTTCTTC
.	TRBV24-1	.	TRBJ2-7	CANSDGGGYEQYF	TGTGCCAACAGTGATGGAGGAGGCTACGAGCAGTACTTC
TRBD2	TRBV12-5	.	TRBJ2-1	CASGLVLAGWVNEQFF	TGTGCTAGTGGTTTGGTCCTAGCGGGATGGGTCAATGAGCAGTTCTTC
TRBD2	TRBV7-2	.	TRBJ2-2	CASSPWTSAPGELFF	TGTGCCAGCAGCCCGTGGACTAGCGCCCCCGGGGAGCTGTTTTTT